A selection of T cell receptor beta chains follows, all from one sample in a study of cytomegalovirus exposure and HLA in healthy donors. Profiled with immunoSEQ multiplex PCR; TCRdb holds only in-frame clones, not every one. In all, the sample yields about 99,000 clones. The sequenced material came from PBMCs. Every receptor here comes from a man aged 35 to 55 in good health and CMV-seronegative. CDR3s include the opening cysteine and the closing phenylalanine or tryptophan. A D gene is named only where the DNA matches it firmly.

cdr3_aa | cdr3_nt | j_call | v_call | d_call
CASSVGQAMNTEAFF | TGTGCCAGCAGCGTCGGCCAGGCGATGAACACTGAAGCTTTCTTT | TRBJ1-1 | TRBV9 | NA
CAISELSEAFF | TGTGCCATCAGTGAGCTATCTGAAGCTTTCTTT | TRBJ1-1 | TRBV10-3 | NA
CASSPQGTSEKLFF | TGCGCCAGCAGCCCACAGGGTACGAGTGAAAAACTGTTTTTT | TRBJ1-4 | TRBV4-3 | NA
CASSMVGQGAWSTEAFF | TGTGCCAGTAGTATGGTGGGACAGGGGGCCTGGAGCACTGAAGCTTTCTTT | TRBJ1-1 | TRBV19 | TRBD1
CSVMTPGEQYF | TGCAGCGTCATGACCCCAGGTGAGCAGTACTTC | TRBJ2-7 | TRBV29-1 | NA
CASSGVPGMGNTIYF | TGTGCCAGCAGCGGTGTTCCGGGAATGGGGAACACCATATATTTT | TRBJ1-3 | TRBV9 | NA
CASSMPAGAKNIQYF | TGTGCCAGTAGTATGCCAGCGGGGGCCAAAAACATTCAGTACTTC | TRBJ2-4 | TRBV19 | TRBD2
CASSLRGNYYEQYF | TGTGCCAGCAGCTTACGTGGCAATTACTACGAGCAGTACTTC | TRBJ2-7 | TRBV11-2 | NA
CASSVGQEFPSNQPQHF | TGTGCCAGCAGCGTGGGACAGGAGTTTCCTAGCAATCAGCCCCAGCATTTT | TRBJ1-5 | TRBV11-3 | TRBD1
CAWSVKWTRGGGELFF | TGTGCCTGGAGTGTTAAATGGACTCGCGGAGGCGGGGAGCTGTTTTTT | TRBJ2-2 | TRBV30 | NA
CASSRDRQLNYGYTF | TGCGCCAGCAGCCGGGACAGACAGCTGAACTATGGCTACACCTTC | TRBJ1-2 | TRBV10-2 | TRBD1
CASKAPAGETGNTIYF | TGTGCCAGCAAGGCTCCCGCCGGGGAAACGGGAAACACCATATATTTT | TRBJ1-3 | TRBV6-6 | NA
CASSFATSGIYEQYF | TGTGCCAGCAGTTTCGCTACTAGCGGGATCTACGAGCAGTACTTC | TRBJ2-7 | TRBV27 | TRBD2
CASSLAGGRGYEQYF | TGTGCCAGCAGCTTAGCAGGGGGTCGCGGGTACGAGCAGTACTTC | TRBJ2-7 | TRBV7-9 | NA
CASSQSRLFNEQFF | TGCGCCAGCAGTCAATCGCGCCTTTTTAATGAGCAGTTCTTC | TRBJ2-1 | TRBV23-1 | NA
CASSSSLQGDAYGYTF | TGTGCCAGCAGCTCCTCCTTACAGGGGGACGCCTATGGCTACACCTTC | TRBJ1-2 | TRBV7-9 | TRBD1
CASSSGQGASQPQHF | TGTGCCAGCAGCTCGGGACAGGGTGCTTCTCAGCCCCAGCATTTT | TRBJ1-5 | TRBV7-9 | TRBD1
CASSLLAGAGEQYF | TGCGCCAGCAGCCTTCTAGCGGGGGCCGGGGAGCAGTACTTC | TRBJ2-7 | TRBV7-9 | TRBD2
CASSTPGNSNTEAFF | TGTGCCAGTAGTACCCCAGGGAACTCGAACACTGAAGCTTTCTTT | TRBJ1-1 | TRBV19 | NA
CASSLPGVGRGYTF | TGTGCCAGCAGTCTTCCGGGGGTAGGGCGTGGCTACACCTTC | TRBJ1-2 | TRBV6-5 | NA
CASSFRAPGTGVAYNEQFF | TGTGCCAGCAGCTTTAGGGCCCCAGGGACAGGGGTCGCCTACAATGAGCAGTTCTTC | TRBJ2-1 | TRBV7-2 | TRBD1
CASSPWGGNEQFF | TGTGCCAGCAGCCCCTGGGGGGGCAATGAGCAGTTCTTC | TRBJ2-1 | TRBV5-5 | TRBD2
CASSGTGNQPQHF | TGTGCCAGCAGCGGGACAGGCAATCAGCCCCAGCATTTT | TRBJ1-5 | TRBV6-6 | TRBD1
CASSGRTGFFDEQYF | TGTGCCAGCAGCGGCCGGACAGGGTTCTTTGACGAGCAGTACTTC | TRBJ2-7 | TRBV7-8 | TRBD1
CASSEGGHTF | TGTGCCAGCAGTGAGGGAGGCCACACCTTC | TRBJ1-2 | TRBV2 | NA
CASSQDRGLEQYF | TGTGCCAGCAGCCAAGATAGAGGCCTAGAGCAGTACTTC | TRBJ2-7 | TRBV4-2 | NA
CASSPFPPGQGASGANVLTF | TGTGCCAGCAGTCCATTCCCTCCGGGACAGGGGGCTTCTGGGGCCAACGTCCTGACTTTC | TRBJ2-6 | TRBV27 | TRBD1
CASSFQGGTEAFF | TGTGCCAGCAGTTTCCAGGGGGGCACTGAAGCTTTCTTT | TRBJ1-1 | TRBV6-6 | TRBD1
CASSYGQYTDTQYF | TGTGCCAGCAGCTACGGACAGTACACAGATACGCAGTATTTT | TRBJ2-3 | TRBV7-2 | NA
CAWRDTYPSYTLFGYTF | TGTGCCTGGAGGGACACCTACCCATCCTATACCCTTTTTGGCTACACCTTC | TRBJ1-2 | TRBV30 | NA
CASSPGGHSGANVLTF | TGCGCCAGCAGCCCAGGGGGCCACTCTGGGGCCAACGTCCTGACTTTC | TRBJ2-6 | TRBV5-1 | TRBD1
CASTRHADSNYGYTF | TGCGCCAGCACTCGACACGCCGACAGTAACTATGGCTACACCTTC | TRBJ1-2 | TRBV5-1 | NA
CASRGTSGGETQYF | TGTGCCAGCAGGGGGACTAGCGGGGGAGAGACCCAGTACTTC | TRBJ2-5 | TRBV6-6 | TRBD2
CASSGEENTEAFF | TGTGCCAGCAGTGGAGAGGAGAACACTGAAGCTTTCTTT | TRBJ1-1 | TRBV6-4 | NA
CASSLLGTRAFF | TGTGCCAGCAGTTTATTGGGGACAAGGGCTTTCTTT | TRBJ1-1 | TRBV28 | NA
CASSPGLAGAEDYEQYF | TGTGCCAGCAGCCCGGGACTAGCGGGAGCGGAGGACTACGAGCAGTACTTC | TRBJ2-7 | TRBV9 | TRBD2
CASSQDRQIVPDTQYF | TGCGCCAGCAGCCAAGACCGACAAATAGTCCCAGATACGCAGTATTTT | TRBJ2-3 | TRBV4-1 | NA
CASSPATGGDEQFF | TGCGCCAGCAGCCCGGCGACAGGGGGCGATGAGCAGTTCTTC | TRBJ2-1 | TRBV5-1 | TRBD1
CASSSLAGISYEQYF | TGCGCCAGCAGCTCACTAGCGGGAATCTCCTACGAGCAGTACTTC | TRBJ2-7 | TRBV5-1 | TRBD2
CASSYRDRGPQETQYF | TGTGCCAGCAGTTACCGGGACAGGGGGCCCCAAGAGACCCAGTACTTC | TRBJ2-5 | TRBV6-6 | TRBD1
CASSSRSPGLAGGPQETQYF | TGTGCCAGTAGTTCCAGAAGCCCGGGACTAGCGGGGGGGCCCCAAGAGACCCAGTACTTC | TRBJ2-5 | TRBV19 | TRBD2
CASSGQGTPGNTIYF | TGTGCCAGCAGTGGACAGGGGACACCTGGAAACACCATATATTTT | TRBJ1-3 | TRBV6-5 | TRBD1
CACPSDRRKEKLFF | TGTGCCTGCCCTTCGGACAGAAGAAAAGAAAAACTGTTTTTT | TRBJ1-4 | TRBV30 | NA
CASRGGALNTEAFF | TGTGCCAGCAGGGGGGGGGCCCTAAACACTGAAGCTTTCTTT | TRBJ1-1 | TRBV6-6 | NA
CASSGRDTSYGYTF | TGTGCCAGCAGTGGCCGGGACACGTCTTATGGCTACACCTTC | TRBJ1-2 | TRBV6-5 | NA
CASSLTSSYGYTF | TGTGCCAGCAGTTTAACCTCTAGCTATGGCTACACCTTC | TRBJ1-2 | TRBV28 | NA
CASRPGLAAETQYF | TGTGCCAGCAGACCGGGACTAGCAGCGGAGACCCAGTACTTC | TRBJ2-5 | TRBV6-5 | TRBD2
CASSGTSGGFNEQFF | TGTGCCAGCAGCGGGACTAGCGGGGGGTTCAATGAGCAGTTCTTC | TRBJ2-1 | TRBV7-9 | TRBD2
CSVRQAEETQYF | TGCAGCGTTAGACAGGCGGAAGAGACCCAGTACTTC | TRBJ2-5 | TRBV29-1 | NA
CASGTGGSNQPQHF | TGTGCCAGTGGGACAGGGGGTAGCAATCAGCCCCAGCATTTT | TRBJ1-5 | TRBV27 | TRBD1
CASSQATGTGGYEQYF | TGCGCCAGCAGCCAAGCTACCGGGACAGGGGGCTACGAGCAGTACTTC | TRBJ2-7 | TRBV7-2 | TRBD1
CASSRGQGISPLHF | TGTGCCAGCAGTAGGGGACAGGGGATTTCACCCCTCCACTTT | TRBJ1-6 | TRBV6-5 | TRBD1